The 12 T cell receptor beta chains below come from one sample, sequenced in a study of OX40 agonist ivuxolimab in advanced cancers. Only in-frame clones appear in the TCRdb table, and some are missing; sequencing was by immunoSEQ multiplex PCR. Here the sample spans about 53,000 clones, 84% being singletons. This specimen consisted of CD4+ or CD8+ T cells sorted from blood, obtained in a trial of the OX40 agonist ivuxolimab. All receptors derive from an adult with an advanced solid tumor such as melanoma, head and neck, liver or kidney cancer.

The chain couples TRBV6-5 to TRBJ2-7; no clear D gene. V was shortened by 5 bases and J by 4 bases, with 15 bases between the two germline ends. The germline V gene has CDR1 MNHEY and CDR2 SVGAGI. This CDR3 contains 14 residues. The CDR3 nucleotides read TGTGCCAGCAGTCGCGGTGTCAGGATTTACGAGCAGTACTTC. It is translated as CASSRGVRIYEQYF.

The rearrangement uses TRBV6-5 and TRBJ1-2; TRBD1 is a possible D gene (5 bases). Germline V CDR1 and CDR2: MNHEY, SVGAGI. The CDR3 is made up of 15 amino acids. The V gene lost 6 bases and the J gene lost 5 bases, with 19 bases spanning the gap. CDR3 in amino acids: CASRELEGSLYGYTF. CDR3 nucleotide sequence: TGTGCCAGCAGGGAACTTGAGGGGTCCCTTTATGGCTACACCTTC.

The chain recombines TRBV4-1 with TRBJ2-2; TRBD1 agrees at 7 bases. Germline V gene sequence: CDR1 MGHRA, CDR2 YSYEKL. The CDR3 contains 14 residues. V dropped 4 bases and J dropped 6; count of bases not matched to a gene: 5. The CDR3 loop reads CASSPTGSAGELFF. CDR3 nucleotide sequence: TGCGCCAGCAGCCCGACAGGGTCGGCCGGGGAGCTGTTTTTT.

This rearrangement joins TRBV15 to TRBJ2-7; the D gene could be TRBD1 or TRBD2 (5 bases each). Deletions cut 1 base from V and 6 bases from J, with 13 bases between. Germline values: CDR1 LNHNV, CDR2 YYDKDF (reference sequence). This CDR3 contains 14 residues. CDR3 bases: TGTGCCACCAGCAGAGGAGGGACGTTTTCCGAGCAGTACTTC. It is translated as CATSRGGTFSEQYF. Full variable domain (outside the CDR3, taken from reference TRBV15 and TRBJ2-7): DAMVIQNPRYQVTQFGKPVTLSCSQTLNHNVMYWYQQKSSQAPKLLFHYYDKDFNNEADTPDNFQSRRPNTSFCFLDIRSPGLGDTAMYLCATSRGGTFSEQYFGPGTRLTVT.

The V gene is TRBV7-2, the J gene TRBJ1-1; D call uncertain. The CDR3 sequence is 14 residues long. The germline V gene encodes CDR1 SGHTA and CDR2 FQGNSA. Deletions cut 1 base from V and 1 base from J, with 7 bases between. CDR3 in DNA: TGTGCCAGCAGCTTAGTACAGAGGAACACTGAAGCTTTCTTT. The encoded protein is CASSLVQRNTEAFF.

The CDR3 sequence is CASSKTKQGADEQYF. Written as DNA, the CDR3 is TGTGCCAGCAGCAAAACGAAACAGGGGGCGGACGAGCAGTACTTC. The chain couples TRBV21-1 to TRBJ2-7; the table calls TRBD1, which could not be checked here. TRBV21-1 is labeled a pseudogene. There are 15 residues in the CDR3.

The table lists this clone with a few counts. The J gene is TRBJ1-2, the V gene TRBV30; D possibly corresponds to TRBD1 (5 bases). The CDR3 runs to 13 residues. From germline, CDR1 is GTSNPN and CDR2 SVGIG (reference sequence). V shed 6 bases and J shed 2 bases, with 13 bases lying between them. CDR3 in amino acids: CACTGTTNYGYTF. DNA of the CDR3: TGTGCCTGTACCGGGACCACCAACTATGGCTACACCTTC.

This clone was counted a single time. The CDR3 here is CASRSTVSGNTIYF. The CDR3, as DNA: TGTGCCAGTAGGAGTACAGTTAGTGGAAACACCATATATTTT. This chain links TRBV19 with TRBJ1-3; D remains ambiguous. The CDR3 contains 14 residues. V gave up 6 bases and J gave up 3 bases, with 12 bases separating them. Germline V gene sequence: CDR1 LNHDA, CDR2 SQIVND (reference sequence).

V usage is TRBV10-3 and J usage is TRBJ2-3; TRBD2 aligns across 14 bases. CDR1 is ENHRY, CDR2 SYGVKD, per germline. V trimming: 4 bases; J trimming: 2 bases; junction bases outside the gene matches: 5. The CDR3 is 17 residues long. Here the CDR3 reads CAISAGTSGGATDTQYF. In DNA, the CDR3 is TGTGCCATCAGTGCGGGGACTAGCGGGGGAGCCACAGATACGCAGTATTTT.

The chain links TRBV6-5 to TRBJ2-7; D is ambiguous. The V end was cut by 6 bases, the J end by 0 bases, with 12 bases between. The germline gives CDR1 MNHEY, CDR2 SVGAGI. The CDR3 contains 14 residues. The CDR3 DNA reads TGTGCCAGCAGAAAAACCAGGAGCTCCTACGAGCAGTACTTC. This sequence encodes CASRKTRSSYEQYF.

This chain joins TRBV30 and TRBJ1-2; TRBD1 agrees at 8 bases. CDR3 length: 13 amino acids. Germline V gene lookup returns CDR1 GTSNPN and CDR2 SVGIG (reference sequence). The V segment lost 6 bases and the J segment 2 bases; nucleotides outside the gene matches: 5. The DNA of the CDR3 is TGTGCCTGTCTTCACAGGGGGAACTATGGCTACACCTTC. Translated: CACLHRGNYGYTF. The whole variable domain, filled in from reference TRBV30 and TRBJ1-2, reads SQTIHQWPATLVQPVGSPLSLECTVEGTSNPNLYWYRQAAGRGLQLLFYSVGIGQISSEVPQNLSASRPQDRQFILSSKKLLLSDSGFYLCACLHRGNYGYTFGSGTRLTVV.

The chain is built from TRBV11-1 and TRBJ1-1; 8 nucleotides agree with TRBD1. V shed 2 bases and J 10 bases; nucleotides not matched to a gene: 15. This CDR3 is 16 amino acids long. The germline gives CDR1 SGHAT, CDR2 FQDESV (reference sequence). CDR3 sequence reads: CASSLSLGMDRVGAFF. CDR3 DNA: TGTGCCAGCAGCTTATCTCTAGGGATGGACAGGGTGGGAGCTTTCTTT.